This record looks at one TCR beta chain sequence and its context. The data were obtained in a study of CD8 T cells in Susac syndrome. RNA amounts of roughly 0.45 to 1 ug underwent reverse transcription with random hexamers. TCRdb re-analysed the immunoSEQ multiplex PCR reads in MiXCR, keeping a single row per CDR3 protein. Here the sample spans some 300,000 distinct CDR3 sequences, almost 85% being singletons. The germline V and J ends were trimmed by 5 bases and 2 bases, with 13 bases remaining between them. The length of the CDR3 is 15 residues. Germline values: CDR1 MNHEY, CDR2 SMNVEV (reference sequence).

This chain connects TRBV27 to TRBJ2-1, with D unclear. The sequenced sample consisted of CD8+ T cells from PBMCs. This clonotype originated in a human donor with multiple sclerosis. The DNA of the CDR3 is TGTGCCAGCAGTCTCGGACCGAATGCCTACAATGAGCAGTTCTTC. Translation: CASSLGPNAYNEQFF.